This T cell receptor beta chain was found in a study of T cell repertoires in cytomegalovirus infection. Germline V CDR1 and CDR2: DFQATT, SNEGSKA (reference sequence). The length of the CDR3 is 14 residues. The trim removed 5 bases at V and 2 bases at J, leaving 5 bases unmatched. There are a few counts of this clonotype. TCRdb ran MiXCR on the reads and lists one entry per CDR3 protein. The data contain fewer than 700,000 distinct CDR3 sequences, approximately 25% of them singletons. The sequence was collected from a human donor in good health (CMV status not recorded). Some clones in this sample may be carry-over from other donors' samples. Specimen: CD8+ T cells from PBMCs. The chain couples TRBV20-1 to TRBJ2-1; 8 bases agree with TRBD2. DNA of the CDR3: TGCAGTGCTCCGACTAGCGCGACCTACAATGAGCAGTTCTTC. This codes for CSAPTSATYNEQFF.